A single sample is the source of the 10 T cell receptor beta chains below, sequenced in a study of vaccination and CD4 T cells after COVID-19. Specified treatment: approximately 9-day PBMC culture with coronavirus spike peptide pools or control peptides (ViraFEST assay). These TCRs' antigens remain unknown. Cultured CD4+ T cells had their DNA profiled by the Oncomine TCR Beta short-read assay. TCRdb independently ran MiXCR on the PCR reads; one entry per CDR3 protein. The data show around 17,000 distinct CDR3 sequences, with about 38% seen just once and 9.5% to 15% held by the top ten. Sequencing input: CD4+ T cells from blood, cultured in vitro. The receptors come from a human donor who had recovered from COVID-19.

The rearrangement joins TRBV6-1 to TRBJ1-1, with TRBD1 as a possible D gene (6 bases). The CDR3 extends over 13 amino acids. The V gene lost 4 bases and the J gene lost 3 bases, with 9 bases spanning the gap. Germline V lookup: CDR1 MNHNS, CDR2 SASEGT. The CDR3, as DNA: TGTGCCAGCAGTGTGGGGGCACACACTGAAGCTTTCTTT. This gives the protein CASSVGAHTEAFF.

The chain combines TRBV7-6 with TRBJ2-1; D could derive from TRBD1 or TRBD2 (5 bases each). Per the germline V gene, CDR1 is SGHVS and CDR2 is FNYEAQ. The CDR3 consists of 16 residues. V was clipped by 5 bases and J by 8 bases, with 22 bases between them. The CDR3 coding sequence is TGTGCCAGCAGCCCCCGTCTATGGGACCTTCTGGATGAGCAGTTCTTC. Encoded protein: CASSPRLWDLLDEQFF.

Here the CDR3 reads CSARVSGTGYSPLHF. The CDR3 region has the DNA TGCAGTGCTAGAGTCTCTGGGACAGGGTATTCACCCCTCCACTTT. The chain joins TRBV20-1 to TRBJ1-6; 9 positions match TRBD1. The CDR3 has 15 amino acids. V lost 1 base to trimming and J lost 8 bases; unmatched junction nucleotides: 6. CDR1 and CDR2 (germline): DFQATT, SNEGSKA (reference sequence).

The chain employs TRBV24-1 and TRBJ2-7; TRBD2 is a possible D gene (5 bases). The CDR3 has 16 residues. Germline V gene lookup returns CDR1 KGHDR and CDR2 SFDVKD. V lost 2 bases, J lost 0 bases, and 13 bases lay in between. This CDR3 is CATSDWRVSDSYEQYF. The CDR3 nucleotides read TGTGCCACCAGTGATTGGCGGGTGAGCGACTCCTACGAGCAGTACTTC.

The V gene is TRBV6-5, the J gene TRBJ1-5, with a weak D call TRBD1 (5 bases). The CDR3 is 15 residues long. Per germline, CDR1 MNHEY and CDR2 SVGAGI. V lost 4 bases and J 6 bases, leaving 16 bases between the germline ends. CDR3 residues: CASSSVRALGQPQHF. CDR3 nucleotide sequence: TGTGCCAGCAGTTCAGTCAGGGCGCTGGGTCAGCCCCAGCATTTT.

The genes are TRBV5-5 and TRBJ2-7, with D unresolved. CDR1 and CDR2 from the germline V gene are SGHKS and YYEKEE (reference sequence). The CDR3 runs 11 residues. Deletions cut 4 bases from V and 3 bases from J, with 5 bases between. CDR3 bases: TGTGCCAGCAGCCAATACTACGAGCAGTACTTC. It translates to CASSQYYEQYF.

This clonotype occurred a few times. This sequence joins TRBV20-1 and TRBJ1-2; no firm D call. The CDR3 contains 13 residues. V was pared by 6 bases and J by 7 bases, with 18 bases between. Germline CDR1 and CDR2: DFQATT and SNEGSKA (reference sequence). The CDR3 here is CSAREEVLSGYTF. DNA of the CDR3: TGCAGTGCCCGGGAAGAGGTCTTGTCTGGCTACACCTTC.

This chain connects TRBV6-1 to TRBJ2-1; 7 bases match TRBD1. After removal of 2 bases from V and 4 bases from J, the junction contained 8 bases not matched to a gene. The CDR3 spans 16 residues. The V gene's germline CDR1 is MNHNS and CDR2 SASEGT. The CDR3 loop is CASSESDRPRYNEQFF. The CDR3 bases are TGTGCCAGCAGTGAATCGGACAGGCCCCGGTACAATGAGCAGTTCTTC.

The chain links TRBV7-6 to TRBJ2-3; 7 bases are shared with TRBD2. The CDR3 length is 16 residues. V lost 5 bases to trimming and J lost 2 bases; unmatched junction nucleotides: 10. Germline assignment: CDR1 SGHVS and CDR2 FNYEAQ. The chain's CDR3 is CASSLYPGTTTDTQYF. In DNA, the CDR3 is TGTGCCAGCAGCCTATACCCCGGGACTACCACAGATACGCAGTATTTT.

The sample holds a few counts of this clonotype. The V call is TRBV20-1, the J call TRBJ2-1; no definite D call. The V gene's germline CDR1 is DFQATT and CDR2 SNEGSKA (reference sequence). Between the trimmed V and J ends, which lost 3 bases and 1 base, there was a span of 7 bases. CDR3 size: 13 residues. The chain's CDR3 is CSARGNSYNEQFF. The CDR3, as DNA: TGCAGTGCTAGGGGGAATTCCTACAATGAGCAGTTCTTC.